This entry lists 20 T cell receptor beta chains sequenced from one sample in a study of shared clonotypes between healthy human individuals. Measured with immunoSEQ multiplex PCR; TCRdb has only the in-frame clones, and not every one. This table holds about 120,000 clones, roughly 70% found once. Material: memory CD8+ T cells sorted from blood. Subset noted: CD45RO+ cells pooled with CCR7-negative TemRA cells. The receptors stem from a woman aged 25 to 39 in good health.

V usage is TRBV5-4 and J usage is TRBJ2-3; D perhaps matches TRBD1 (6 bases). In germline, CDR1 is SGHNT, CDR2 YYREEE (reference sequence). Trimming stripped 1 base from V and 1 base from J, with 13 bases between. The CDR3 runs 16 residues. The CDR3 bases are TGTGCCAGCAGCTTGAAGGCGGCAGGGGGCACAGATACGCAGTATTTT. It specifies CASSLKAAGGTDTQYF.

This clone was observed once. The chain carries TRBV5-4 and TRBJ2-5; D is undetermined. With the DNA end fitting TRBJ2-7 better, the J assignment may be wrong. The CDR3 covers 12 residues. The germline gives CDR1 SGHNT, CDR2 YYREEE (reference sequence). In nucleotides, the CDR3 is TGTGCCAGCAGCTTGGACCTCTACGAGCAGTACTTC. It yields the protein CASSLDLYEQYF.

The rearrangement links TRBV29-1 to TRBJ2-1; possible D gene TRBD2, 6 bases. Trimming removed 1 base at V and 10 bases at J, with 17 bases between. The germline V gene encodes CDR1 SQVTM and CDR2 ANQGSEA. The CDR3 is 14 residues long. CDR3 DNA: TGCAGCGTTGAAGGACCGGCGGGATCAAGGGAGCAGTTCTTC. Translating it yields CSVEGPAGSREQFF.

The chain joins TRBV27 to TRBJ1-1; 8 positions agree with TRBD1. Trimming took 5 bases from V and 3 from J; bases not matched to a gene: 8. Germline CDR1 MNHEY, CDR2 SMNVEV (reference sequence). The CDR3 is 15 amino acids. The CDR3 nucleotides are TGTGCCAGCAGTGGGTTTAGGGACAGGCACACTGAAGCTTTCTTT. It translates to CASSGFRDRHTEAFF.

This clone showed up just a few times. CDR3 residues: CASSDSENTEAFF. In nucleotides, the CDR3 is TGTGCCAGCAGTGACTCGGAGAACACTGAAGCTTTCTTT. The V gene is TRBV6-4, the J gene TRBJ1-1; D unclear. Germline-derived CDR1 and CDR2 are MRHNA and SNTAGT. The CDR3 runs 13 residues. The ends were cut back, 0 bases at V and 1 base at J, with 3 bases in the middle.

The chain recombines TRBV28 with TRBJ2-1; TRBD2 matches at 7 bases. With 0 bases clipped from V and 5 bases from J, the junction kept 10 bases outside the gene matches. Germline CDR1 reads MDHEN; CDR2 reads SYDVKM. The CDR3 has 17 amino acids. CDR3 region: CASSLWVGSGEDNEQFF. As DNA, the CDR3 is TGTGCCAGCAGTTTATGGGTAGGGAGCGGGGAGGACAATGAGCAGTTCTTC.

The chain employs TRBV29-1 and TRBJ2-1; a weak D match, TRBD2 (5 bases). V was pared by 3 bases and J by 6 bases, with 15 bases between. The CDR3 has 14 residues. Germline CDR1 SQVTM, CDR2 ANQGSEA. The CDR3 reads CSVDPGLPLNEQFF. The CDR3 DNA reads as TGCAGCGTTGATCCCGGACTCCCACTCAATGAGCAGTTCTTC.

V gene TRBV4-1 combines with J gene TRBJ1-1, with TRBD1 matching 8 bases. Germline V gene lookup returns CDR1 MGHRA and CDR2 YSYEKL. The CDR3 totals 16 residues. Unmatched junction bases numbered 8, after V lost 2 bases and J lost 3 bases. As DNA, the CDR3 is TGCGCCAGCAGCCAAAAACAGGGGGTCTTGGACACTGAAGCTTTCTTT. It translates to CASSQKQGVLDTEAFF.

The rearrangement joins TRBV7-6 to TRBJ1-2, with D possibly being TRBD1 (6 bases). Trimming shortened V by 5 bases and J by 7 bases, and 17 bases separated the two germline ends. CDR1 is SGHVS, CDR2 FNYEAQ, per germline. The CDR3 is 14 amino acids. CDR3 sequence: CASSPTGQIVGYTF. The CDR3 DNA is TGTGCCAGCAGCCCTACCGGACAGATTGTTGGCTACACCTTC.

CDR3 loop: CASSPDNPGTEAFF. CDR3 DNA: TGTGCCAGCAGCCCGGACAACCCAGGCACTGAAGCTTTCTTT. V usage is TRBV9 and J usage is TRBJ1-1; tentatively, D is TRBD1 (5 bases). V lost 4 bases and J 4 bases, leaving 14 bases between the germline ends. This CDR3 is 14 amino acids long. In germline, CDR1 is SGDLS, CDR2 YYNGEE.

The chain carries TRBV7-9 and TRBJ1-2; D is undetermined. The CDR3 is made up of 14 amino acids. V was shortened by 6 bases and J by 2 bases, with 13 bases between the two germline ends. Looked up from germline, CDR1 is SEHNR and CDR2 is FQNEAQ (reference sequence). CDR3 protein: CASRYTEENYGYTF. The CDR3 bases are TGTGCCAGCAGATATACTGAAGAAAACTATGGCTACACCTTC. The entire variable domain, with the rest obtained from reference TRBV7-9 and TRBJ1-2, is as follows: DTGVSQNPRHKITKRGQNVTFRCDPISEHNRLYWYRQTLGQGPEFLTYFQNEAQLEKSRLLSDRFSAERPKGSFSTLEIQRTEQGDSAMYLCASRYTEENYGYTFGSGTRLTVV.

The CDR3 protein is CASSRTRNQPQHF. CDR3 bases: TGTGCCAGCAGTAGGACACGTAATCAGCCCCAGCATTTT. This chain uses TRBV6-5 with TRBJ1-5, with D possibly being TRBD1 (5 bases). Trimming took off 5 bases at V and 4 bases at J, with 9 bases between the two ends. Germline V CDR1 and CDR2: MNHEY, SVGAGI. This CDR3 has 13 amino acids.

This clone appeared a few times. CDR3 DNA sequence: TGTGCCAGCAGTGAATCCCGAGGGACCTCCTACGAGCAGTACTTC. Protein: CASSESRGTSYEQYF. The chain carries TRBV25-1 and TRBJ2-7; TRBD1 or TRBD2 may be the D gene (5 bases each). The V and J ends lost 1 base and 0 bases respectively, with 10 bases between them. Germline CDR1 reads MGHDK; CDR2 reads SYGVNS. CDR3 length: 15 amino acids.

V and J are TRBV10-2 and TRBJ1-4, with a tentative D call TRBD1 (5 bases). Germline V gives CDR1 WSHSY, CDR2 SAAADI. The V end was cut by 7 bases, the J end by 5 bases, with 14 bases between. This CDR3 comprises 14 residues. CDR3 nucleotides: TGCGCCAGCACGAAAGCTAGGGACAATGAAAAACTGTTTTTT. Its translation is CASTKARDNEKLFF.

This chain joins TRBV15 and TRBJ2-1, with TRBD1 identical over 8 bases. The CDR3 is 15 amino acids. Trimming removed 3 bases from V and 2 bases from J; junction bases left unmatched: 3. The germline gives CDR1 LNHNV, CDR2 YYDKDF (reference sequence). The CDR3 spells CATSRDREPYNEQFF. The CDR3 bases are TGTGCCACCAGCAGGGACAGGGAGCCCTACAATGAGCAGTTCTTC.

This chain connects TRBV5-1 to TRBJ1-4; 12 nucleotides match TRBD1. This CDR3 has 17 amino acids. Trimming cost V 0 bases and J 7 bases; bases outside gene matches: 7. Germline CDR1 is SGHRS and CDR2 is YFSETQ. This chain's CDR3 is CASSLDGTGGWGEKLFF. As DNA, the CDR3 is TGCGCCAGCAGCTTGGACGGGACAGGGGGCTGGGGTGAAAAACTGTTTTTT.

The J gene is TRBJ2-1, the V gene TRBV6-1, with TRBD2 identical over 11 bases. The ends lost 4 bases at V and 10 bases at J; junction bases unmatched: 6. Germline CDR1 and CDR2: MNHNS and SASEGT. There are 14 residues in the CDR3. In DNA, the CDR3 is TGTGCCAGCAGTGGACTAGCGGGACACCACGAGCAGTTCTTC. Protein: CASSGLAGHHEQFF.

This clone has at least ten counts. The chain combines TRBV11-2 with TRBJ1-1; no reliable D call. The CDR3 has 13 residues. The V end was cut by 2 bases, the J end by 2 bases, with 6 bases between. Germline V lookup: CDR1 SGHAT, CDR2 FQNNGV. CDR3 in DNA: TGTGCCAGCAGCTTAAACACCAACACTGAAGCTTTCTTT. It translates to CASSLNTNTEAFF.

The rearrangement uses TRBV5-1 and TRBJ1-4; TRBD1 might be the D (5 bases). This CDR3 comprises 14 residues. V was cut by 5 bases and J by 2 bases, with 10 bases left in between. CDR1 is SGHRS, CDR2 YFSETQ, per germline. The DNA of the CDR3 is TGCGCCAGCAGGCTCAGGGTTACTAATGAAAAACTGTTTTTT. This gives the protein CASRLRVTNEKLFF.

The rearrangement uses TRBV18 and TRBJ2-1, with 9 bases fitting TRBD2. V trimming: 3 bases; J trimming: 0 bases; junction bases outside the gene matches: 3. Germline V CDR1 and CDR2: KGHSH, LQKENI. This CDR3 contains 16 residues. The CDR3: CASSPLAGSSYNEQFF. The CDR3 coding sequence is TGTGCCAGCTCACCTCTAGCGGGAAGCTCCTACAATGAGCAGTTCTTC.